One and the same sample provided the 19 T cell receptor beta chains below, sequenced in a study of CD8 T cells in ankylosing spondylitis. TCRdb reanalysed the 5' RACE reads using MiXCR and keeps one entry per CDR3 protein. This sample has approximately 200,000 distinct CDR3 sequences, with 9.5% to 15% found just once. The sequencing input was blood, either unsorted or a sorted T cell fraction (not recorded which). All receptors derive from a male donor with ankylosing spondylitis or in good health (not recorded which).

This clonotype has at least ten counts. The chain has TRBV5-1 and TRBJ2-4; tentatively, D is TRBD2 (6 bases). Germline V gene sequence: CDR1 SGHRS, CDR2 YFSETQ. With 4 bases removed from V and 0 bases from J, the gap between germline ends came to 20 bases. The CDR3 runs to 18 residues. DNA for the CDR3: TGCGCCAGCAGCGCCCTCCTTGGAGGGCCTGTAGCCAAAAACATTCAGTACTTC. Its protein is CASSALLGGPVAKNIQYF.

The chain couples TRBV6-1 to TRBJ2-1; D is unclear. The CDR3 loop spans 15 amino acids. Trimming removed 8 bases from V and 2 bases from J, with 16 bases in between. Per the germline V gene, CDR1 is MNHNS and CDR2 is SASEGT. This CDR3 is CASAGEQIPYNEQFF. The CDR3 DNA reads as TGTGCCAGCGCTGGCGAACAAATACCCTACAATGAGCAGTTCTTC.

This chain connects TRBV7-9 to TRBJ2-3; TRBD2 matches at 11 bases. CDR1 and CDR2 from the germline V gene are SEHNR and FQNEAQ (reference sequence). The CDR3 covers 15 residues. After removal of 6 bases from V and 7 bases from J, the junction contained 9 bases not matched to a gene. The CDR3 is CASSELAGALNTQYF. The CDR3 DNA reads as TGTGCCAGCAGTGAACTAGCGGGGGCCCTCAATACGCAGTATTTT.

The gene calls are TRBV4-1 and TRBJ1-1; D remains unclear. V lost 3 bases and J lost 8, with 16 bases in between. The CDR3 runs to 14 residues. Germline V gene sequence: CDR1 MGHRA, CDR2 YSYEKL. The CDR3 bases are TGCGCCAGCAGCCATCTTTCGGTTATTCAGGAAGCTTTCTTT. Translating gives CASSHLSVIQEAFF.

This chain connects TRBV7-8 to TRBJ2-5, with 9 bases fitting TRBD2. The CDR3 spans 17 residues. CDR1 SGHVS and CDR2 FQNEAQ come from the germline V gene. The junction had 9 bases not matched to a gene; V was cut back by 3 bases and J by 1 base. The CDR3 protein is CASSFRLAGTFQETQYF. The CDR3 DNA is TGTGCCAGCAGCTTTAGGCTAGCGGGGACCTTCCAAGAGACCCAGTACTTC.

The genes are TRBV20-1 and TRBJ2-5, with 7 bases lining up with TRBD2. The junction had 19 bases not matched to a gene; V was cut back by 0 bases and J by 3 bases. Germline V gives CDR1 DFQATT, CDR2 SNEGSKA (reference sequence). This CDR3 is built from 19 residues. CDR3: CSAREESPRLAATKETQYF. In nucleotides, the CDR3 is TGCAGTGCTAGAGAGGAATCCCCAAGGCTAGCGGCTACCAAAGAGACCCAGTACTTC.

This clonotype was counted a few times. The J gene is TRBJ1-1, the V gene TRBV2; a weak D match, TRBD1 (5 bases). The CDR3 has 17 amino acids. Per the germline V gene, CDR1 is SNHLY and CDR2 is FYNNEI. The V end lost 0 bases, the J end lost 0 bases, and 14 bases lay between the germline ends. The CDR3 spells CASSEAHGATMNTEAFF. CDR3 bases: TGTGCCAGCAGTGAAGCGCATGGGGCAACCATGAACACTGAAGCTTTCTTT.

This chain uses TRBV12-3 or TRBV12-4 with TRBJ2-3, with TRBD1 matching over 10 bases. This CDR3 is built from 15 residues. The junction had 6 bases not matched to a gene; V was cut back by 3 bases and J by 6 bases. CDR3 amino acids: CASSFRTGGLDTQYF. CDR3 sequence (DNA): TGTGCCAGCAGTTTCAGGACAGGGGGGTTGGATACGCAGTATTTT.

This clonotype showed up just a few times. This chain connects TRBV5-1 to TRBJ1-1; D not resolved. Germline V gives CDR1 SGHRS, CDR2 YFSETQ. The length of the CDR3 is 13 residues. Trimming stripped 4 bases from V and 5 bases from J, with 12 bases between. CDR3 bases: TGCGCCAGCAGCCCCCCCGGGAGTACTGAAGCTTTCTTT. It translates to CASSPPGSTEAFF.

The V and J genes are TRBV20-1 and TRBJ2-3; weak D call: TRBD1 (6 bases). The V end lost 4 bases, the J end lost 3 bases, and 23 bases lay between the germline ends. CDR3 length: 17 residues. Germline assignment: CDR1 DFQATT and CDR2 SNEGSKA (reference sequence). The CDR3 is CSANPVEEQGLTDTQYF. The CDR3 nucleotides are TGCAGTGCTAACCCAGTGGAGGAACAGGGTCTGACAGATACGCAGTATTTT.

This clonotype showed up just a few times. This sequence joins TRBV3-1 and TRBJ2-1; D call uncertain. V was cut by 1 base and J by 0 bases, with 16 bases left in between. Germline V CDR1 and CDR2: LGHDT, YNNKEL (reference sequence). This CDR3 is 18 amino acids long. As DNA, the CDR3 is TGTGCCAGCAGCCAAGCCTCCGTGGTGACAAGCTCCTACAATGAGCAGTTCTTC. Protein product: CASSQASVVTSSYNEQFF.

The gene calls are TRBV4-1 and TRBJ2-7; 7 bases fit TRBD1. This CDR3 spans 13 amino acids. Trimming removed 3 bases from V and 6 bases from J; junction bases left unmatched: 5. Germline V lookup: CDR1 MGHRA, CDR2 YSYEKL. The CDR3 here is CASSQTGQTEQYF. The CDR3 coding sequence is TGCGCCAGCAGCCAGACGGGACAGACCGAGCAGTACTTC.

This clonotype was picked up a small number of times. The DNA of the CDR3 is TGTGCCAGTAGTATCCGGCAGGGGAATGAGCAGTTCTTC. Its protein is CASSIRQGNEQFF. V is TRBV19 and J is TRBJ2-1; D may be TRBD1 (6 bases). Germline V lookup: CDR1 LNHDA, CDR2 SQIVND (reference sequence). The CDR3 covers 13 residues. Trimming took 3 bases from V and 7 from J, leaving 10 bases between them.

This rearrangement joins TRBV12-3 or TRBV12-4 to TRBJ2-1; 9 bases match TRBD1. Trimming at V came to 6 bases and at J to 4 bases, leaving 10 bases not matched to a gene. The CDR3 loop spans 16 amino acids. The CDR3 DNA is TGTGCCAGCAGCTCGTTACAGGGGGCGGTGTACAATGAGCAGTTCTTC. Its protein product is CASSSLQGAVYNEQFF.

This clonotype was seen repeatedly, ten times or more. The chain employs TRBV4-1 and TRBJ1-6; a possible D gene is TRBD1 (5 bases). V lost 0 bases and J 10 bases, leaving 13 bases between the germline ends. The CDR3 sequence is 15 residues long. Germline-derived CDR1 and CDR2 are MGHRA and YSYEKL. The CDR3 reads CASSQDNGARSPLHF. DNA for the CDR3: TGCGCCAGCAGCCAAGATAACGGGGCCAGGTCACCCCTCCACTTT.

This chain joins TRBV7-8 and TRBJ2-7; possibly TRBD1 or TRBD2 for D (7 bases each). Trimming removed 5 bases at V and 1 base at J, with 15 bases between. Germline CDR1 SGHVS, CDR2 FQNEAQ. This CDR3 spans 15 amino acids. The DNA for the CDR3 is TGTGCCAGCAGCCCGAGCGGGACAGAATCCTACGAGCAGTACTTC. It translates to CASSPSGTESYEQYF. The entire variable domain, with the rest obtained from reference TRBV7-8 and TRBJ2-7, is as follows: GAGVSQSPRYKVAKRGQDVALRCDPISGHVSLFWYQQALGQGPEFLTYFQNEAQLDKSGLPSDRFFAERPEGSVSTLKIQRTQQEDSAVYLCASSPSGTESYEQYFGPGTRLTVT.

The chain links TRBV7-8 to TRBJ2-7; tentatively, D is TRBD1 (5 bases). The CDR3 is 14 amino acids. Deletions cut 4 bases from V and 5 bases from J, with 15 bases between. The germline V gene encodes CDR1 SGHVS and CDR2 FQNEAQ. This chain's CDR3 is CASSSPTVSDEQYF. The CDR3 bases are TGTGCCAGCAGCTCACCGACAGTATCGGACGAGCAGTACTTC.

This clonotype was picked up many times. J is TRBJ1-2 and V is TRBV7-9, with 8 bases fitting TRBD1. V dropped 4 bases and J dropped 4; count of bases not matched to a gene: 5. The CDR3 is made up of 14 amino acids. Germline V gene sequence: CDR1 SEHNR, CDR2 FQNEAQ (reference sequence). The CDR3 DNA reads as TGTGCCAGCAGCTCGGACAGGGAGAGCTATGGCTACACCTTC. It encodes CASSSDRESYGYTF.

The table lists this clonotype with many counts. The chain couples TRBV5-1 to TRBJ1-1; no reliable D call. The germline CDR1 and CDR2 sequences are SGHRS and YFSETQ. V dropped 0 bases and J dropped 1 base, with 7 bases sitting between them. The CDR3 length is 14 residues. This chain's CDR3 is CASSLGQQNTEAFF. The CDR3 DNA sequence: TGCGCCAGCAGCTTGGGGCAGCAGAACACTGAAGCTTTCTTT.